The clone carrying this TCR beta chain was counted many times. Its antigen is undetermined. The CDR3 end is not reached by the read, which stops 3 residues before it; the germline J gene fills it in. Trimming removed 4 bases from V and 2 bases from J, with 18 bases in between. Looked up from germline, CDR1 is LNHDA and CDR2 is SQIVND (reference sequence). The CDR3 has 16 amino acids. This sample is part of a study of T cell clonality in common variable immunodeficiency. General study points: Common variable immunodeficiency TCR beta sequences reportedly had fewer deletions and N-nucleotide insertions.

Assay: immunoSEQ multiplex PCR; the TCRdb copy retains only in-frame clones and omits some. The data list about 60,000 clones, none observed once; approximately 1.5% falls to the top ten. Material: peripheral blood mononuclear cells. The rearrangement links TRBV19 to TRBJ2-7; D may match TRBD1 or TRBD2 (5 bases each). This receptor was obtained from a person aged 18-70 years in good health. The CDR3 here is CASSTFAGSRTYEQYF. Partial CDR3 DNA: TGTGCCAGTAGTACCTTCGCAGGGAGCCGTACCTACGAG. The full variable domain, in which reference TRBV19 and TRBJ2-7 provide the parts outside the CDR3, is DGGITQSPKYLFRKEGQNVTLSCEQNLNHDAMYWYRQDPGQGLRLIYYSQIVNDFQKGDIAEGYSVSREKKESFPLTVTSAQKNPTAFYLCASSTFAGSRTYEQYFGPGTRLTVT.